The next 7 T cell receptor beta chains were all read from a single sample in a study of T cell repertoires in aging, cancer and after chemotherapy. TCR beta rearrangements were amplified from peripheral blood genomic DNA. TRB rearrangements spanning V, D and J were amplified using mixed TRB-A/B primers. TCRdb processed the multiplex PCR reads anew with MiXCR; each CDR3 protein has one entry. The sample consists of about 9,400 distinct CDR3 sequences, roughly 36% of them appearing once. The sequenced material came from blood. These receptors all stem from a human donor in good health.

V is TRBV7-2 and J is TRBJ1-5; unclear D gene. The CDR3 is 14 residues long. The V end lost 2 bases, the J end lost 9 bases, and 14 bases lay between the germline ends. The V gene's germline CDR1 is SGHTA and CDR2 FQGNSA. The CDR3 DNA reads TGTGCCAGCAGCTTATTACAAGGCGGTGGGCCCCAGCATTTT. The encoded protein is CASSLLQGGGPQHF.

The J gene is TRBJ2-7, the V gene TRBV5-6; D is undetermined. The CDR3 runs to 16 residues. Trimming pared 4 bases from V and 0 bases from J, leaving 17 bases between. Germline assignment: CDR1 SGHDT and CDR2 YYEEEE. The CDR3 region is CASSLAKGGSSYEQYF. CDR3 coding DNA: TGTGCCAGCAGCCTGGCAAAGGGCGGCAGCTCCTACGAGCAGTACTTC.

This clonotype was seen more than once but under ten times. The rearrangement uses TRBV11-3 and TRBJ2-5; 11 nucleotides align to TRBD1. The CDR3 spans 15 residues. Trimming cost V 4 bases and J 4 bases; bases outside gene matches: 5. Germline V gene lookup returns CDR1 SGHNT and CDR2 YENEEA. The CDR3 DNA is TGTGCCAGCAGCTCTTGGGACAGGGGGACAGAGACCCAGTACTTC. Its protein is CASSSWDRGTETQYF.

By sample fraction, this clonotype is medium-sized. The rearrangement links TRBV29-1 to TRBJ2-3, with a possible D match to TRBD2 (5 bases). The CDR3 totals 11 residues. Germline CDR1 SQVTM, CDR2 ANQGSEA. Trimming pared 4 bases from V and 4 bases from J, leaving 6 bases between. CDR3 protein: CSVGLSDTQYF. CDR3 DNA: TGCAGCGTTGGACTATCAGATACGCAGTATTTT.

This clonotype was counted a few times. The chain is built from TRBV24-1 and TRBJ1-2; 9 nucleotides match TRBD1. The CDR3 totals 13 residues. Germline CDR1 is KGHDR and CDR2 is SFDVKD. The J segment lost 4 bases and the V segment lost 4 bases, leaving 0 bases of the junction unmatched. As DNA, the CDR3 is TGTGCCACCAGTGAACAGGGGGCCTATGGCTACACCTTC. It specifies CATSEQGAYGYTF.

This clonotype was seen more than once but under ten times. The chain links TRBV29-1 to TRBJ2-2, with 15 bases aligning to TRBD2. Germline V CDR1 and CDR2: SQVTM, ANQGSEA. The CDR3 spans 17 residues. This CDR3 is CSGGLAGGLGTTGELFF. The CDR3 bases are TGCAGTGGCGGACTAGCGGGGGGGCTAGGTACCACCGGGGAGCTGTTTTTT.

The V and J genes are TRBV7-9 and TRBJ1-1, with no clear D. Trimming left V 4 bases short and J 10 bases short, with 19 bases between. Germline CDR1 reads SEHNR; CDR2 reads FQNEAQ (reference sequence). CDR3 length equals 14 residues. CDR3 in amino acids: CASSYSVENWGAFF. The CDR3 DNA reads TGTGCCAGCAGCTATTCAGTCGAAAACTGGGGAGCTTTCTTT.